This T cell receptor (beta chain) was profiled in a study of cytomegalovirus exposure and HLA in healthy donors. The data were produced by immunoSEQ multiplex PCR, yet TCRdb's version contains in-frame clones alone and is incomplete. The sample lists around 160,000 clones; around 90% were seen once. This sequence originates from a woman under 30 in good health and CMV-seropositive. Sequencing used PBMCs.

CDR3 nucleotide sequence: TGTGCCAGCAGCTTCGGACAGGGCCCCTACAATGAGCAGTTCTTC. Its protein product is CASSFGQGPYNEQFF. V is TRBV5-4 and J is TRBJ2-1, with 8 bases fitting TRBD1. The CDR3 extends over 15 amino acids. V was clipped by 2 bases and J by 2 bases; unmatched bases: 3. Germline V lookup: CDR1 SGHNT, CDR2 YYREEE (reference sequence).